Below are 14 T cell receptor beta chains sequenced from a single sample in a study of blood T cell repertoires in COVID-19. Sequencing was performed with immunoSEQ multiplex PCR; in TCRdb, only in-frame clones are kept and a portion is missing. The sample shows more than 250,000 clones, more than 75% of them seen only once. The sample taken for sequencing was peripheral blood. The receptors come from a woman aged 30 to 39 who had recovered from COVID-19.

The chain recombines TRBV7-2 with TRBJ1-2; D gene unclear. The CDR3 length is 13 residues. V was trimmed by 2 bases and J by 8 bases, leaving 12 bases between them. Germline loops: CDR1 SGHTA, CDR2 FQGNSA. The CDR3 spells CASSLFGSGGYTF. As DNA, the CDR3 is TGTGCCAGCAGCTTATTTGGCTCAGGCGGCTACACCTTC.

The chain joins TRBV18 to TRBJ1-2; no reliable D call. Trimming took off 6 bases at V and 6 bases at J, with 17 bases between the two ends. The CDR3 runs to 14 residues. Germline-derived CDR1 and CDR2 are KGHSH and LQKENI. CDR3 sequence: CASSSLGQENGYTF. The CDR3 DNA follows: TGTGCCAGCTCCTCACTGGGTCAGGAAAATGGCTACACCTTC.

The chain recombines TRBV10-3 with TRBJ1-6; 7 bases agree with TRBD1. Trimming took 3 bases from V and 6 from J; bases not matched to a gene: 8. The germline CDR1 and CDR2 sequences are ENHRY and SYGVKD. This CDR3 has 16 residues. CDR3 DNA sequence: TGTGCCATCAGTGACCTCCGGGACAGCGCTAATTCACCCCTCCACTTT. Amino acid sequence: CAISDLRDSANSPLHF.

The J gene is TRBJ2-2, the V gene TRBV2, with D uncertain. Germline V gene data show CDR1 as SNHLY and CDR2 as FYNNEI. The CDR3 loop spans 13 amino acids. V dropped 4 bases and J dropped 8 bases, with 11 bases sitting between them. The CDR3 protein is CASSVTDGGELFF. In DNA form, the CDR3 reads TGTGCCAGCAGTGTCACCGACGGGGGGGAGCTGTTTTTT.

The genes are TRBV5-4 and TRBJ1-2; TRBD1 matches at 9 bases. The CDR3 runs to 14 residues. CDR1 and CDR2 (germline): SGHNT, YYREEE (reference sequence). Trimming cost V 3 bases and J 5 bases; bases outside gene matches: 5. The CDR3 spells CASSSQGASYGYTF. The CDR3 DNA reads TGTGCCAGCAGCTCACAGGGGGCCAGTTATGGCTACACCTTC.

V usage is TRBV23-1 and J usage is TRBJ1-1, with D unclear. TRBV23-1 is flagged as an ORF with uncertain function. The CDR3 runs 13 residues. The V gene lost 6 bases and the J gene lost 4 bases, with 12 bases spanning the gap. The CDR3 DNA is TGCGCCAGCAGCAGAGGTTGGAGCACTGAAGCTTTCTTT. It codes for CASSRGWSTEAFF.

The gene calls are TRBV6-5 and TRBJ1-2; D is possibly TRBD1 (6 bases). CDR1 is MNHEY and CDR2 is SVGAGI in the germline V gene. The CDR3 length is 12 residues. V was clipped by 6 bases and J by 6 bases, with 11 bases between them. For the CDR3, the DNA is TGTGCCAGCAGGTTACACAGGGATGGCTACACCTTC. Amino acids: CASRLHRDGYTF.

This sequence joins TRBV6-5 and TRBJ2-2; D not certain. V dropped 4 bases and J dropped 2 bases, with 11 bases sitting between them. Germline CDR1 MNHEY, CDR2 SVGAGI. The CDR3 sequence is 15 residues long. The CDR3: CASSFSTLNTGELFF. CDR3 coding DNA: TGTGCCAGCAGTTTTTCTACCCTCAACACCGGGGAGCTGTTTTTT.

This chain uses TRBV10-1 with TRBJ2-7; D unresolved. The CDR3 extends over 14 amino acids. Trimming took 3 bases from V and 7 from J, leaving 16 bases between them. CDR1 and CDR2 from the germline V gene are WNHNN and SYGVQD (reference sequence). For the CDR3, the DNA is TGCGCCAGCAGTGATCCGGGTCCACTTCGGGAGCAGTACTTC. Translation gives CASSDPGPLREQYF.

The chain carries TRBV19 and TRBJ1-2; D is possibly TRBD1 (5 bases). CDR3 size: 12 residues. Germline assignment: CDR1 LNHDA and CDR2 SQIVND (reference sequence). The V gene lost 5 bases and the J gene lost 5 bases, with 9 bases spanning the gap. CDR3 sequence (DNA): TGTGCCAGTAGTCCGGGGGTTTATGGCTACACCTTC. This sequence encodes CASSPGVYGYTF. Looking up the rest from reference TRBV19 and TRBJ1-2 gives the full variable domain: DGGITQSPKYLFRKEGQNVTLSCEQNLNHDAMYWYRQDPGQGLRLIYYSQIVNDFQKGDIAEGYSVSREKKESFPLTVTSAQKNPTAFYLCASSPGVYGYTFGSGTRLTVV.

This sequence joins TRBV27 and TRBJ2-5; 7 nucleotides align to TRBD1. The CDR3 extends over 14 amino acids. V lost 4 bases and J lost 3; bases outside the gene matches: 5. Germline V CDR1 and CDR2: MNHEY, SMNVEV (reference sequence). The CDR3 region has the DNA TGTGCCAGCAGTTACGGGACAGCAGAAGAGACCCAGTACTTC. Translated: CASSYGTAEETQYF.

This rearrangement joins TRBV27 to TRBJ2-3; 9 bases match TRBD1. CDR1 is MNHEY and CDR2 is SMNVEV in the germline V gene (reference sequence). The CDR3 totals 17 residues. The V gene end was trimmed by 6 bases and the J gene end by 3 bases; junction bases not matched to a gene: 13. In DNA form, the CDR3 reads TGTGCCAGCAGAGGAGGGGACAGGGCTATATGGACAGATACGCAGTATTTT. Amino acid sequence: CASRGGDRAIWTDTQYF.

J is TRBJ1-4 and V is TRBV4-1; 7 bases are a match to TRBD1. Germline CDR1 MGHRA, CDR2 YSYEKL. This CDR3 comprises 15 residues. J lost 5 bases, V lost 1 base, and 4 bases had no gene match. DNA of the CDR3: TGCGCCAGCAGCCAAGGACCGGGACAGAATGAAAAACTGTTTTTT. This encodes CASSQGPGQNEKLFF.

The rearrangement uses TRBV6-6 and TRBJ2-7; D may be TRBD2 (5 bases). Trimming took 6 bases from V and 5 from J, leaving 11 bases between them. Germline V CDR1 and CDR2: MNHNY, SVGAGI (reference sequence). The CDR3 extends over 12 amino acids. CDR3 in amino acids: CASRDFLNEQYF. The CDR3 nucleotides are TGTGCCAGCAGGGACTTCCTCAACGAGCAGTACTTC.